This T cell receptor (beta chain) comes out of a study of cytomegalovirus exposure and HLA in healthy donors. In the PCR, 60 Vbeta and 13 Jbeta primers were used. The repertoire was sequenced with immunoSEQ multiplex PCR; TCRdb's copy has only in-frame clones and lacks some. The sample includes tens of thousands of clones, about a tenth of them seen just once. Germline V CDR1 and CDR2: MNHNS, SASEGT. This CDR3 has 13 amino acids. The V end was cut by 7 bases, the J end by 4 bases, with 11 bases between. This clone was seen more than once but under ten times. Antigen specificity is unknown. Regarding the study as a whole: Cytomegalovirus-associated status was assigned to about 170 TCR beta chains. When analyzed later, a missense DCLRE1C variant was found to be linked to TCR beta V- and J-gene trimming. For most TCR beta V segments, an earlier analysis put the productive rate at about 90% or about 30% of the time.

The V gene is TRBV6-1, the J gene TRBJ1-3; no firm D call. This TCR was sampled from a man aged 55 to 70 in good health and CMV-seropositive. Sequences were obtained from PBMCs. The CDR3 reads CASTVISGNTIYF. In DNA, the CDR3 is TGTGCCAGCACAGTTATCTCCGGAAACACCATATATTTT.